What follows describes a single T cell receptor (beta chain). TCRdb's copy holds only in-frame clones and misses some; the assay was immunoSEQ multiplex PCR. The sample lists about 47,000 clones, 75% to 80% occurring once. The data originate from a study of T cells in tumors after PD-1 blockade. Overall study: No patient had prior checkpoint blockade, systemic immunosuppression, or radiotherapy within 4 weeks. A subset received ongoing vismodegib 150 mg daily alongside anti-PD-1 therapy. Mean per blood sample: about 110,000 templates (about 24,000-260,000), 36,536 unique clonotypes. Either cemiplimab 350 mg every 2 weeks or pembrolizumab 200 mg every 3 weeks was given.

Germline V gene lookup returns CDR1 LGHDT and CDR2 YNNKEL (reference sequence). With 0 bases removed from V and 2 bases from J, the gap between germline ends came to 12 bases. The CDR3 is 16 amino acids. This chain links TRBV3-1 (or the pseudogene TRBV3-2) with TRBJ2-3; D may match TRBD1 or TRBD2 (5 bases each). Sequenced material: PBMCs, taken before anti-PD-1 treatment. The TCR sequence derives from a human donor with basal cell carcinoma. This CDR3 reads CASSQELGTYTDTQYF. CDR3 in DNA: TGTGCCAGCAGCCAAGAACTCGGGACCTACACAGATACGCAGTATTTT.